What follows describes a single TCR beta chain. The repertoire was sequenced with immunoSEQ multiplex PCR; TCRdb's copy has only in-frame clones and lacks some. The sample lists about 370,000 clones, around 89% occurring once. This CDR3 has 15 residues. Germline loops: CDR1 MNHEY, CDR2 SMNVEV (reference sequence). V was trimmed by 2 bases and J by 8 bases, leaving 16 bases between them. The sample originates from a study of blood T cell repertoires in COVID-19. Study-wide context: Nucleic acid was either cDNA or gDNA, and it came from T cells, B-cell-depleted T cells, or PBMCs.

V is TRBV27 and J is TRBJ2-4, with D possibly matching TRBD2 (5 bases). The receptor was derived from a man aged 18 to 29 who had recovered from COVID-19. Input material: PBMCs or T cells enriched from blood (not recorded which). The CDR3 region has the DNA TGTGCCAGCAGTTTAAATGGGTTTAGGCGGGACATTCAGTACTTC. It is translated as CASSLNGFRRDIQYF.